This entry concerns a single T cell receptor beta chain. Its antigen is not known. The data were obtained in a study of blood T cells in healthy people across ages. Study-wide points: Among long-lived donors, naive CD4+ cells were more numerous and diversity higher than in aged donors.

V was pared by 1 base and J by 2 bases, with 17 bases between. Germline loops: CDR1 SEHNR, CDR2 FQNEAQ (reference sequence). The CDR3 has 17 amino acids. A second roughly 7 to 12 cycle PCR used barcoded and J-beta primers. MiXCR was run by TCRdb on the 5' RACE reads, yielding one entry per CDR3 protein. The sample has about 1,500,000 distinct CDR3 sequences, 28% seen once. Healthy individuals of Caucasian origin from Russia, aged about 6 to 95, served as donors. The chain employs TRBV7-9 and TRBJ2-5; possible D gene TRBD1, 5 bases. The sequence was collected from a woman aged 25 to 39 in good health. The sample comprised blood. In DNA, the CDR3 is TGTGCCAGCAGCTTAGGGCTGGCCGAAGACAGTCAAGAGACCCAGTACTTC. Encoded protein: CASSLGLAEDSQETQYF.